The 11 T cell receptor beta chains given below trace back to one sample, sequenced in a study of identical twins. MiXCR, run by TCRdb on the 5' RACE reads, gives a single entry per CDR3 protein. The sample holds hundreds of thousands of distinct CDR3 sequences, over 8.5% seen once. In addition, the sample was reused for a study of yellow fever vaccine responses in identical twins.

Sequenced input: PBMCs. The origin of the receptors is a young woman in good health.

V gene TRBV5-1 combines with J gene TRBJ2-7; perhaps TRBD2 as D (6 bases). Trimming removed 0 bases at V and 6 bases at J, with 13 bases between. Germline V lookup: CDR1 SGHRS, CDR2 YFSETQ. The CDR3 has 14 residues. The CDR3 region has the DNA TGCGCCAGCAGCTTGGTCCGACTAGAAGGCGAGCAGTACTTC. The encoded protein is CASSLVRLEGEQYF. Full variable domain (missing parts from reference TRBV5-1 and TRBJ2-7): KAGVTQTPRYLIKTRGQQVTLSCSPISGHRSVSWYQQTPGQGLQFLFEYFSETQRNKGNFPGRFSGRQFSNSRSEMNVSTLELGDSALYLCASSLVRLEGEQYFGPGTRLTVT.

This clonotype was seen many times. The chain couples TRBV7-9 to TRBJ1-1, with TRBD1 identical over 8 bases. J gave up 8 bases and V 4 bases, and 6 bases lay outside the gene matches. The CDR3 spans 13 residues. The germline V gene has CDR1 SEHNR and CDR2 FQNEAQ (reference sequence). CDR3 sequence: CASSYGQGLEAFF. CDR3 nucleotides: TGTGCCAGCAGCTACGGACAGGGCTTGGAAGCTTTCTTT.

This clonotype was seen repeatedly, ten times or more. The CDR3 loop is CASSKVARETQYF. CDR3 DNA: TGTGCCAGCAGTAAAGTTGCGCGAGAGACCCAGTACTTC. The chain joins TRBV27 to TRBJ2-5, with unresolved D. This CDR3 spans 13 amino acids. Germline V gene lookup returns CDR1 MNHEY and CDR2 SMNVEV (reference sequence). V was clipped by 5 bases and J by 4 bases, with 11 bases between them.

This clonotype occurred a few times. The rearrangement joins TRBV11-1 to TRBJ2-1; 13 nucleotides line up with TRBD2. The CDR3 runs to 18 residues. Germline CDR1 reads SGHAT; CDR2 reads FQDESV (reference sequence). The V gene end was trimmed by 5 bases and the J gene end by 3 bases; junction bases not matched to a gene: 10. For the CDR3, the DNA is TGTGCCAGCAGCAAACTAGCGGGGGGGCCTGGAGACTACAATGAGCAGTTCTTC. Amino acids: CASSKLAGGPGDYNEQFF.

This clonotype has more than one count but fewer than ten. This sequence joins TRBV12-3 or TRBV12-4 and TRBJ2-7; no reliable D call. V lost 6 bases to trimming and J lost 2 bases, with 11 bases between them. The CDR3 contains 13 residues. CDR3 loop: CASSPDLTYEQYF. CDR3 nucleotides: TGTGCCAGCAGCCCAGACTTGACCTACGAGCAGTACTTC.

This clonotype was seen many times. The CDR3 loop reads CASSHPPGGNYGYTF. In DNA form, the CDR3 reads TGCGCCAGCAGCCATCCACCCGGGGGTAACTATGGCTACACCTTC. V usage is TRBV4-1 and J usage is TRBJ1-2, with a weak D call TRBD1 (5 bases). Between the trimmed V and J ends, which lost 3 bases and 1 base, there was a span of 12 bases. From germline, CDR1 is MGHRA and CDR2 YSYEKL. The CDR3 loop spans 15 amino acids.

The genes are TRBV27 and TRBJ2-7, with D perhaps matching TRBD2 (5 bases). The CDR3 covers 19 residues. CDR1 MNHEY and CDR2 SMNVEV come from the germline V gene (reference sequence). The V and J ends lost 9 bases and 1 base respectively, with 31 bases between them. CDR3 residues: CASNSLSVRRRGKSYEQYF. The DNA for the CDR3 is TGTGCCAGTAACAGTTTATCGGTAAGGAGGAGAGGGAAGTCCTACGAGCAGTACTTC.

This clonotype came up a few times. V usage is TRBV4-3 and J usage is TRBJ2-5, with D maybe TRBD1 (6 bases). The CDR3 has 14 amino acids. Trimming stripped 4 bases from V and 5 bases from J, with 14 bases between. Germline CDR1 and CDR2: LGHNA and YSLEER. The CDR3 sequence is CASSPGVVGETQYF. CDR3 bases: TGCGCCAGCAGCCCAGGGGTGGTTGGGGAGACCCAGTACTTC.

This clonotype came up a few times. CDR3 DNA: TGTGCCAGCAGCCATCCCTCCGGGACTAGCGGGAGTATGACAGATACGCAGTATTTT. Translated, it gives CASSHPSGTSGSMTDTQYF. The V call is TRBV11-2, the J call TRBJ2-3; 14 bases align to TRBD2. Germline V gives CDR1 SGHAT, CDR2 FQNNGV. The length of the CDR3 is 19 residues. V was clipped by 5 bases and J by 3 bases; unmatched bases: 13. Variable domain in full (rest from reference TRBV11-2 and TRBJ2-3): EAGVAQSPRYKIIEKRQSVAFWCNPISGHATLYWYQQILGQGPKLLIQFQNNGVVDDSQLPKDRFSAERLKGVDSTLKIQPAKLEDSAVYLCASSHPSGTSGSMTDTQYFGPGTRLTVL.

The chain uses TRBV6-5 and TRBJ1-1; no clear D gene. V dropped 10 bases and J dropped 0 bases, with 9 bases sitting between them. Per germline, CDR1 MNHEY and CDR2 SVGAGI. The CDR3 runs 12 residues. The CDR3 DNA sequence: TGTGCCAATCAGACTATGAACACTGAAGCTTTCTTT. Protein sequence: CANQTMNTEAFF.

V is TRBV4-3 and J is TRBJ2-7; no firm D call. The CDR3 is made up of 15 amino acids. The V end lost 0 bases, the J end lost 2 bases, and 11 bases lay between the germline ends. Germline V CDR1 and CDR2: LGHNA, YSLEER. The CDR3 nucleotides read TGCGCCAGCAGCCAAGATAAGGATAGGGCCTACGAGCAGTACTTC. It translates to CASSQDKDRAYEQYF.